Detailed here is one TCR beta chain. Antigen specificity is unknown. This specimen belongs to a study of human T cells and chemical hapten exposure. At the level of the study: Reading of the patch tests, which applied 0.01% DPC to the upper back, occurred at 6 days.

This CDR3 contains 14 residues. V was cut by 4 bases and J by 0 bases, with 7 bases left in between. Germline V gene sequence: CDR1 LNHNV, CDR2 YYDKDF (reference sequence). Study-level points and caveats: It should be noted that donors had alopecia, so their immune response may differ from healthy people's. Once DPC sensitization occurred, TCRs above 1 in 1000 frequency showed no change.

Time point of the sample: pre-sensitization, week 0. Treatment here: therapeutic diphenylcyclopropenone sensitization with weekly scalp DPC. Whole blood that had not been fractionated was the source of extracted total RNA. TCRdb independently ran MiXCR on the RACE reads; one entry per CDR3 protein. The table records around 180,000 distinct CDR3 sequences, nearly 30% of them present only once. The material was whole blood, obtained in connection with sensitization to the hapten diphenylcyclopropenone (DPC). The chain employs TRBV15 and TRBJ2-4, with D possibly being TRBD1 (6 bases). This TCR was recovered from a woman aged 25 to 45 with alopecia areata. Some clones in this sample may be carry-over from other donors' samples. The CDR3 DNA is TGTGCCACCAGCAAAGGGGGAGCCAAAAACATTCAGTACTTC. Its protein is CATSKGGAKNIQYF.